A single sample is the source of the 26 T cell receptor beta chains below, sequenced in a study of T cell repertoires in cytomegalovirus infection. Their antigen targets remain unknown. TCRdb reprocessed the reads via MiXCR and lists one record per CDR3 protein. The table shows approximately 74,000 distinct CDR3 sequences, with 35% to 45% occurring only once. Source: CD8+ T cells from cultured PBMCs, taken from culture after CMV antigen stimulation. These receptors all stem from a human donor in good health (CMV status not recorded). Some clones in this sample may be carry-over from other donors' samples.

The chain has TRBV7-8 and TRBJ2-3, with 11 positions matching TRBD2. Germline CDR1 is SGHVS and CDR2 is FQNEAQ. The trim removed 3 bases at V and 3 bases at J, leaving 8 bases unmatched. This CDR3 is built from 17 residues. The CDR3: CASSFKIAGGITDTQYF. The CDR3 region has the DNA TGTGCCAGCAGCTTTAAGATAGCGGGGGGGATAACAGATACGCAGTATTTT.

The table lists this clonotype with many counts. The CDR3 DNA reads as TGTGCCAGCAGCTTGTGGAAGGATCAGCCCCAGCATTTT. Translated: CASSLWKDQPQHF. V usage is TRBV7-2 and J usage is TRBJ1-5, with D unclear. Trimming took 3 bases from V and 5 from J, leaving 8 bases between them. Germline CDR1 and CDR2: SGHTA and FQGNSA. The CDR3 spans 13 residues.

This rearrangement joins TRBV28 to TRBJ2-7; D is unresolved. The CDR3 runs to 15 residues. The V gene's germline CDR1 is MDHEN and CDR2 SYDVKM. V gave up 6 bases and J gave up 3 bases, with 18 bases separating them. Written as DNA, the CDR3 is TGTGCCAGCAGAATTCAAAGGCCGCTCGACTACGAGCAGTACTTC. This encodes CASRIQRPLDYEQYF.

This clonotype was seen ten or more times. V usage is TRBV27 and J usage is TRBJ2-7, with TRBD1 identical over 10 bases. V lost 3 bases to trimming and J lost 3 bases; unmatched junction nucleotides: 8. CDR1 MNHEY and CDR2 SMNVEV come from the germline V gene (reference sequence). CDR3 size: 16 residues. In DNA, the CDR3 is TGTGCCAGCAGTTTTTCGGTGACAGGGGGCGACTACGAGCAGTACTTC. Residues: CASSFSVTGGDYEQYF.

The chain joins TRBV5-5 to TRBJ2-4; TRBD2 agrees at 12 bases. Germline V gene sequence: CDR1 SGHKS, CDR2 YYEKEE (reference sequence). The junction had 14 bases not matched to a gene; V was cut back by 0 bases and J by 1 base. CDR3 length: 21 amino acids. For the CDR3, the DNA is TGTGCCAGCAGCTTGGTGGTCTTATCTAGCGGGGGGGCGAGGGCCAAAAACATTCAGTACTTC. Its protein product is CASSLVVLSSGGARAKNIQYF.

The chain has TRBV6-1 and TRBJ1-2; D is unresolved. The length of the CDR3 is 15 residues. From germline, CDR1 is MNHNS and CDR2 SASEGT. Trimming took 0 bases from V and 1 from J, leaving 9 bases between them. The DNA of the CDR3 is TGTGCCAGCAGTGAAGCTGGCGGGCTTAACTATGGCTACACCTTC. Translating gives CASSEAGGLNYGYTF.

This clonotype was detected many times. The chain uses TRBV29-1 and TRBJ2-1, with D possibly matching TRBD1 (5 bases). V was pared by 5 bases and J by 0 bases, with 11 bases between. Germline V gene data show CDR1 as SQVTM and CDR2 as ANQGSEA. The CDR3 sequence is 14 residues long. The DNA of the CDR3 is TGCAGCGTTCGAACAGGTGACTCCTACAATGAGCAGTTCTTC. This sequence encodes CSVRTGDSYNEQFF.

V is TRBV7-9 and J is TRBJ1-2; 7 nucleotides line up with TRBD1. The V gene end was trimmed by 5 bases and the J gene end by 4 bases; junction bases not matched to a gene: 13. The CDR3 runs to 16 residues. Germline V lookup: CDR1 SEHNR, CDR2 FQNEAQ (reference sequence). CDR3 nucleotide sequence: TGTGCCAGCAGCCTCGGGGACAGTCCGGTTAGCTATGGCTACACCTTC. Translation gives CASSLGDSPVSYGYTF.

The V call is TRBV6-5, the J call TRBJ1-5, with TRBD1 matching over 7 bases. After removal of 0 bases from V and 4 bases from J, the junction contained 3 bases not matched to a gene. Germline V gene sequence: CDR1 MNHEY, CDR2 SVGAGI. The CDR3 runs to 15 residues. CDR3 nucleotide sequence: TGTGCCAGCAGTTACTCCTTGACAGGGAATCAGCCCCAGCATTTT. This encodes CASSYSLTGNQPQHF.

This chain links TRBV12-3 or TRBV12-4 with TRBJ2-5, with D uncertain. This CDR3 contains 14 residues. V lost 2 bases to trimming and J lost 5 bases, with 12 bases between them. The CDR3 reads CASSLFDLGETQYF. The CDR3 DNA reads as TGTGCCAGCAGTTTATTTGACCTGGGGGAGACCCAGTACTTC.

At least ten counts were recorded for this clonotype. The rearrangement links TRBV6-2 or TRBV6-3 to TRBJ1-2; D call uncertain. Germline V lookup: CDR1 MNHEY, CDR2 SVGEGT. This CDR3 has 16 residues. The V gene lost 0 bases and the J gene lost 4 bases, with 15 bases spanning the gap. The CDR3 loop reads CASSYSSLGSAYGYTF. CDR3 nucleotide sequence: TGTGCCAGCAGTTACTCGAGTCTGGGGTCAGCCTATGGCTACACCTTC.

The chain links TRBV6-1 to TRBJ2-2; tentative D call: TRBD2 (5 bases). The CDR3 loop spans 11 amino acids. Germline assignment: CDR1 MNHNS and CDR2 SASEGT. Trimming shortened V by 6 bases and J by 6 bases, and 5 bases separated the two germline ends. The CDR3 bases are TGTGCCAGCAGGGAGGCCGGGGAGCTGTTTTTT. As protein: CASREAGELFF.

A note on this clonotype: One end of the junction is discordant with germline, which a read error may explain. The chain couples TRBV7-6 to TRBJ2-2; D remains ambiguous. This CDR3 is 16 amino acids long. Germline V lookup: CDR1 SGHVS, CDR2 FNYEAQ. CDR3 bases: TGTGCTAGCAGCTTAGTCGTAACAGCGAACACCGGGGAGCTGTTTTTT. Its translation is CASSLVVTANTGELFF.

The chain is built from TRBV6-2 or TRBV6-3 and TRBJ1-4; TRBD1 might be the D (5 bases). This CDR3 comprises 17 residues. The germline gives CDR1 MNHEY, CDR2 SVGEGT. V lost 4 bases and J lost 5, with 20 bases in between. The CDR3 DNA reads TGTGCCAGCAGTTCGACAGCGGAGACGAGAAACAATGAAAAACTGTTTTTT. Translated: CASSSTAETRNNEKLFF.

The V gene is TRBV12-3 or TRBV12-4, the J gene TRBJ2-7; 11 bases fit TRBD2. CDR3 length: 15 residues. V gave up 5 bases and J gave up 3 bases; unmatched junction bases: 6. The CDR3 reads CASSNPSGGYYEQYF. The CDR3 nucleotides are TGTGCCAGCAGTAACCCTAGCGGGGGGTACTACGAGCAGTACTTC.

This chain links TRBV7-9 with TRBJ2-3; D tentatively fits TRBD1 or TRBD2 (5 bases each). The ends were cut back, 6 bases at V and 2 bases at J, with 21 bases in the middle. This CDR3 has 17 amino acids. Germline-derived CDR1 and CDR2 are SEHNR and FQNEAQ (reference sequence). DNA for the CDR3: TGTGCCAGCAGTGGGTCGAGGCTAGCAGGGACCACAGATACGCAGTATTTT. This encodes CASSGSRLAGTTDTQYF.

This clonotype occurred a few times. The rearrangement links TRBV7-8 to TRBJ2-7; 7 nucleotides align to TRBD1. V gave up 6 bases and J gave up 2 bases; unmatched junction bases: 7. This CDR3 spans 14 amino acids. Germline assignment: CDR1 SGHVS and CDR2 FQNEAQ. CDR3 coding DNA: TGTGCCAGCAGTTTTGGGACAGTGACCTACGAGCAGTACTTC. Protein: CASSFGTVTYEQYF.

The chain uses TRBV7-2 and TRBJ1-1; a possible D gene is TRBD1 (5 bases). CDR1 and CDR2 (germline): SGHTA, FQGNSA. V was clipped by 0 bases and J by 4 bases, with 15 bases between them. The CDR3 consists of 16 residues. The CDR3 is CASSLARAGLRTEAFF. In DNA form, the CDR3 reads TGTGCCAGCAGCTTAGCGAGGGCAGGGTTGCGCACTGAAGCTTTCTTT.

The rearrangement links TRBV6-5 to TRBJ2-2, with TRBD2 matching 7 bases. The length of the CDR3 is 17 residues. V was clipped by 3 bases and J by 0 bases; unmatched bases: 7. Germline CDR1 is MNHEY and CDR2 is SVGAGI. The CDR3 protein is CASSYRAGLANTGELFF. The CDR3 DNA is TGTGCCAGCAGTTATCGAGCGGGGCTTGCGAACACCGGGGAGCTGTTTTTT.

This clonotype occurred a few times. The chain uses TRBV19 and TRBJ2-1, with TRBD2 matching over 9 bases. Germline CDR1 LNHDA, CDR2 SQIVND (reference sequence). The CDR3 extends over 14 amino acids. J lost 9 bases, V lost 3 bases, and 6 bases had no gene match. CDR3 protein: CASSIGAGGGEQFF. In nucleotides, the CDR3 is TGTGCCAGTAGTATCGGAGCGGGGGGTGGTGAGCAGTTCTTC.

This clonotype came up a few times. This sequence joins TRBV27 and TRBJ2-7, with 7 bases fitting TRBD1. Germline V CDR1 and CDR2: MNHEY, SMNVEV (reference sequence). The CDR3 spans 16 residues. J gave up 3 bases and V 3 bases, and 11 bases lay outside the gene matches. The CDR3 nucleotides read TGTGCCAGCAGTTTGGGACCGGGACAGACCTACTACGAGCAGTACTTC. Translation: CASSLGPGQTYYEQYF.

As for this clonotype: A much larger clone lies a single base off, so this may be a read error. The chain links TRBV4-1 to TRBJ1-5; TRBD1 matches at 7 bases. Germline loops: CDR1 MGHRA, CDR2 YSYEKL. The CDR3 consists of 15 residues. CDR3 sequence: CASSQSQGGFVPQQF. CDR3 sequence (DNA): TGCGCCAGCAGCCAATCCCAGGGGGGGTTTGTCCCCCAGCAATTT.

This clonotype was counted only a few times. The V and J genes are TRBV7-8 and TRBJ1-5, with D possibly TRBD1 on 6 matching bases. In germline, CDR1 is SGHVS, CDR2 FQNEAQ. This CDR3 has 15 residues. V lost 5 bases and J 4 bases, leaving 15 bases between the germline ends. Here the CDR3 DNA reads TGTGCCAGCAGCGGAGAACAGGGTAGGAATCAGCCCCAGCATTTT. Residues: CASSGEQGRNQPQHF.

This clonotype has a count of ten or more. The gene calls are TRBV12-3 or TRBV12-4 and TRBJ1-6; a possible D gene is TRBD1 (5 bases). The germline V and J ends were trimmed by 5 bases and 7 bases, with 15 bases remaining between them. The CDR3 sequence is 15 residues long. CDR3 sequence: CASSDRQSSNSPLHF. The CDR3 DNA follows: TGTGCCAGCAGTGACAGACAGTCCAGCAATTCACCCCTCCACTTT.

This clonotype showed up many times. The chain links TRBV7-2 to TRBJ2-3, with D uncertain. V was trimmed by 6 bases and J by 4 bases, leaving 17 bases between them. The V gene's germline CDR1 is SGHTA and CDR2 FQGNSA. This CDR3 region has 15 residues. Here the CDR3 DNA reads TGTGCCAGCAGGGTTAAAGAGTGGCCCGCAGATACGCAGTATTTT. Protein: CASRVKEWPADTQYF.

In its sample, this clonotype was seen a few times. This chain joins TRBV11-3 and TRBJ2-1; TRBD2 might be the D (6 bases). The CDR3 consists of 13 residues. The germline V gene encodes CDR1 SGHNT and CDR2 YENEEA. V lost 5 bases to trimming and J lost 5 bases, with 10 bases between them. The CDR3, as DNA: TGTGCCAGCAGCCCCCGGGGGAACAATGAGCAGTTCTTC. This encodes CASSPRGNNEQFF.